This T cell receptor (beta chain) is drawn from a study of T cell repertoires in cytomegalovirus infection. Across the whole study: Matching HLA type, along with CMV infection, was indicated by public TCR beta signatures.

TCRdb reprocessed the reads via MiXCR and lists one record per CDR3 protein. This sample has around 200,000 distinct CDR3 sequences, with about 15% found just once. This TCR was recovered from a human donor in good health (CMV status not recorded). Some clones in this sample may be carry-over from other donors' samples. The sequencing input was CD8+ T cells from PBMCs.

CDR3 nucleotides: TGTGCCAGCAGCCAAAACACAGGACTAGCTGAAGCTTTCTTT. This encodes CASSQNTGLAEAFF. The V call is TRBV14, the J call TRBJ1-1, with a weak D call TRBD1 (5 bases). This CDR3 has 14 amino acids. Trimming left V 2 bases short and J 6 bases short, with 13 bases between. Looked up from germline, CDR1 is SGHDN and CDR2 is FVKESK.